This note documents a single TCR beta chain sequence. Antigen unknown. As to time point: week 47, end of study. Every vaccination contained 300 ug of the mutant IDH1 20-mer peptide and was paired with topical imiquimod. This entry comes from a study of a mutant IDH1 vaccine in newly diagnosed glioma. Study as a whole: Treated patients, around 60% male and roughly 40% female, averaged about 42 years of age. Every participant had undergone radiotherapy, temozolomide, or both before, and most underwent both.

The CDR3 loop spans 16 amino acids. The germline gives CDR1 MDHEN, CDR2 SYDVKM. J gave up 8 bases and V 6 bases, and 14 bases lay outside the gene matches. TCRdb's table, derived via immunoSEQ multiplex PCR, lists solely in-frame clones and lacks some. The profile shows some 60,000 clones, roughly four fifths of them singletons. The sequences come from PBMCs, collected from a glioma patient whose treatment included an IDH1 peptide vaccine. The chain combines TRBV28 with TRBJ2-1; TRBD2 matches 9 bases. This receptor was obtained from a man younger than 45 with glioma. DNA of the CDR3: TGTGCCAGCAGCCGGGGGAGCGGGGGGTTTGCCTATGAGCAGTTCTTC. Translation: CASSRGSGGFAYEQFF. Supplemented by reference TRBV28 and TRBJ2-1, the full variable domain reads DVKVTQSSRYLVKRTGEKVFLECVQDMDHENMFWYRQDPGLGLRLIYFSYDVKMKEKGDIPEGYSVSREKKERFSLILESASTNQTSMYLCASSRGSGGFAYEQFFGPGTRLTVL.